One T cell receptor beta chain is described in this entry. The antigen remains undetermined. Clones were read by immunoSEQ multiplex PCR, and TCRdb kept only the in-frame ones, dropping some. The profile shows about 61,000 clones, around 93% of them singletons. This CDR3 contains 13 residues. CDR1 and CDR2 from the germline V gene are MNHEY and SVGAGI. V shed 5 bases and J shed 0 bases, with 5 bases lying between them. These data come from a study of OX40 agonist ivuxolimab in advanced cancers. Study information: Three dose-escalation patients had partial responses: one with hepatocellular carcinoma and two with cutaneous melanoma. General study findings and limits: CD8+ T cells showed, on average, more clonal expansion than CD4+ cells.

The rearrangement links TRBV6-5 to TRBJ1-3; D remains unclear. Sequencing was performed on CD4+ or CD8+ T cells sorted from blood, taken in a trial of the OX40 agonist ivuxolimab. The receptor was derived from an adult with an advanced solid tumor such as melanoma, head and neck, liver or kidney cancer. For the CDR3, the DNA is TGTGCCAGCAGTGGGTTCTCTGGAAACACCATATATTTT. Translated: CASSGFSGNTIYF.